This T cell receptor beta chain was identified during a study of blood T cells in healthy people across ages. Ten milliliters of peripheral blood were drawn from each donor. As for this clonotype: Its antigen remains unidentified.

Regarding the study as a whole: Estimates of total diversity, which came from one million sequenced T cells, were considered to be underestimates.

CDR3 length equals 14 residues. Germline V gene sequence: CDR1 SGDLS, CDR2 YYNGEE. V dropped 4 bases and J dropped 1 base, with 8 bases sitting between them. Through a sample-barcoded 5' primer and a J-beta primer mix, a second PCR was run for roughly 6 to 12 cycles. In TCRdb, the 5' RACE reads were re-called with MiXCR into one record per CDR3 protein. The data hold approximately 800,000 distinct CDR3 sequences, with about 37% observed a single time. Sequencing was carried out using blood. The source is a man aged 18 to 30 in good health. V usage is TRBV9 and J usage is TRBJ2-2, with D hard to call. DNA of the CDR3: TGTGCCAGCAGCTCGGCAGGGAACACCGGGGAGCTGTTTTTT. This encodes CASSSAGNTGELFF.